This T cell receptor beta chain was sequenced for a study of cytomegalovirus exposure and HLA in healthy donors (dated by TCRdb to 2016 to 2017). The study in broad terms: The roughly 670 repertoires of the first cohort and the roughly 120 validation repertoires were produced on the same platform, according to a later analysis. The study aimed to test whether signatures of past pathogen exposure could be identified by cataloging public T cell receptors. Along with the approximately 700-subject first cohort, a separate validation cohort of roughly 110 different subjects was used. The study combined high-throughput TCR immunosequencing, statistical association of individual TCRs with disease status, and machine learning to predict cytomegalovirus infection status. General study outcomes and caveats: In the study, approximately 160 TCR beta chains were listed as associated with cytomegalovirus. A later analysis lacked HLA typing for the validation cohort, so it scored co-occurrence in that cohort across all 120 repertoires. The classifier was reported to diagnose cytomegalovirus status with high specificity and sensitivity in both the original and validation cohorts. The authors suggested that the approach could potentially be extended to other disease states and immunological phenotypes. Across donors, most TCR sequences were observed very rarely, whereas some public TCRs were present in many individuals. Three of the identified cytomegalovirus-associated TCR beta chains were confirmed in vitro to be specific for cytomegalovirus antigens. Of the cluster scores, roughly 95% were above 0 in a later analysis, which found that TCRs clustered in the first cohort also tended to co-occur in the roughly 130 validation repertoires.

The germline V gene sets CDR1 to WSHSY and CDR2 to SAAADI. V gives up 8 bases and J gives up 6 bases, and the segment between their germline ends measures 14 bases. Measured from the cysteine to the phenylalanine, the CDR3 is 12 residues long. Here the CDR3 DNA is all that survives: 36 bases in frame from base 1. The donors were included in the validation cohort of 100 to 150 subjects, a group kept apart from the 666-subject first cohort. A remark on this clone: Which antigen it targets is not known. It has no much larger one-base neighbor in the sample; base qualities were not kept.

The library was prepared using the immunoSEQ multiplex PCR assay. Processing in the source paper ran as follows. A statistical classification framework was built to diagnose cytomegalovirus status from the catalog of TCR beta chain sequences. TCRdb provides this immuneACCESS table in a form limited to in-frame rearrangements. Some clones are lacking; in checked studies, under half of them reflect an unresolved V gene, and why the rest are absent is not known. V and J calls plus clone size are reproduced from that table; the DNA served to infer D and trimming. Across this sample there are 110,000 to 150,000 clones, with approximately 85% seen only once. The biggest ten clones account for 1.4% of the sample.

This TCR was sampled from a woman aged 25-40 years in good health and CMV-seronegative. Material: PBMCs. Recombination joined TRBV10-2 with TRBJ2-7; a tentative D call is TRBD1 (6 bases match). Here the CDR3 is given as CASLRQATEQYF. The DNA sequence reads TGCGCCAGCCTCCGACAGGCCACCGAGCAGTACTTC.